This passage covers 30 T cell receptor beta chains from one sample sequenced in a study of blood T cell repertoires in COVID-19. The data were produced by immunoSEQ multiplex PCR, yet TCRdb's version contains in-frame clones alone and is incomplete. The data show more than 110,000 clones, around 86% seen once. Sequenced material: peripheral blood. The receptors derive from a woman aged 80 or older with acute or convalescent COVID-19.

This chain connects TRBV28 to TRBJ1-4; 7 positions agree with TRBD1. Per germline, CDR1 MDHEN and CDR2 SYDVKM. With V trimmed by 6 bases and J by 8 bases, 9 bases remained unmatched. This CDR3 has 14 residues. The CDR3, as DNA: TGTGCCAGCAGCCAACCCGACAGGGCCGAAAAACTGTTTTTT. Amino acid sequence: CASSQPDRAEKLFF.

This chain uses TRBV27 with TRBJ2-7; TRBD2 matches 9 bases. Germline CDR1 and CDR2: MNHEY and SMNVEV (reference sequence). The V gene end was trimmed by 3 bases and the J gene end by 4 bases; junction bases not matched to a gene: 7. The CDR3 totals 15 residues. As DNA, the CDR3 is TGTGCCAGCAGTTTTAGACTAGCGGTTCGGTACGAGCAGTACTTC. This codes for CASSFRLAVRYEQYF.

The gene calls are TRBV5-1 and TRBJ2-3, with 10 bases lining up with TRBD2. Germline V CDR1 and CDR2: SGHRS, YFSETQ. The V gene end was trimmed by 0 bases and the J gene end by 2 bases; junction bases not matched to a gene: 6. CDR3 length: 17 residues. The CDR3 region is CASSLGTSGAYTDTQYF. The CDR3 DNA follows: TGCGCCAGCAGCTTGGGCACTAGCGGGGCGTACACAGATACGCAGTATTTT.

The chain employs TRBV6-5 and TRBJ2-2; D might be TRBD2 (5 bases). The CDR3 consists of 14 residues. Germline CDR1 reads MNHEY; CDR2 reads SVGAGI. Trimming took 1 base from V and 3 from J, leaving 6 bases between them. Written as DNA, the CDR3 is TGTGCCAGCAGTTACTACGGGGACACCGGGGAGCTGTTTTTT. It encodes CASSYYGDTGELFF.

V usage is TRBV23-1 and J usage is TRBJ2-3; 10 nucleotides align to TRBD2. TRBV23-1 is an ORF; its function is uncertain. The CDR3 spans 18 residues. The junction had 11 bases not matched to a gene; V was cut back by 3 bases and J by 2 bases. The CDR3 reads CASSHPSASGGNTDTQYF. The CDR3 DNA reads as TGCGCCAGCAGTCACCCTTCGGCTAGCGGGGGAAACACAGATACGCAGTATTTT.

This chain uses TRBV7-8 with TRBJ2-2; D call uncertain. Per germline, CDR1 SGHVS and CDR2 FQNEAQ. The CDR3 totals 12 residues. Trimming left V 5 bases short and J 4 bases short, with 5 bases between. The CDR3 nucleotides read TGTGCCAGCAGCCGGAGCACCGGGGAGCTGTTTTTT. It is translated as CASSRSTGELFF.

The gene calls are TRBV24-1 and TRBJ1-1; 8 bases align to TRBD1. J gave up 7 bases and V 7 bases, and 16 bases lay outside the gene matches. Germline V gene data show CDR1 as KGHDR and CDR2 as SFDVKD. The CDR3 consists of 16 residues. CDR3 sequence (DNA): TGTGCCACCAGCAGGGGGCAGGGAGGAGAGGAGGGTGAAGCTTTCTTT. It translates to CATSRGQGGEEGEAFF.

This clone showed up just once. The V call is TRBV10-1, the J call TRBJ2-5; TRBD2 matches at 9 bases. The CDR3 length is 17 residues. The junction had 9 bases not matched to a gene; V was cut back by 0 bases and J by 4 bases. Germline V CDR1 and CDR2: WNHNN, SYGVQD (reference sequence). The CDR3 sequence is CASSESIYGLARETQYF. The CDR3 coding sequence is TGCGCCAGCAGTGAGTCGATTTACGGACTAGCGAGAGAGACCCAGTACTTC.

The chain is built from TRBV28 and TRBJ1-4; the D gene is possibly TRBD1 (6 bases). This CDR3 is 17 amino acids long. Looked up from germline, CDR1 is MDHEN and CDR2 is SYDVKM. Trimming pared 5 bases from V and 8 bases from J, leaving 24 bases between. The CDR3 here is CASSHRTNRVIWEKLFF. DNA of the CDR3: TGTGCCAGCAGTCACAGAACCAACAGGGTAATCTGGGAAAAACTGTTTTTT.

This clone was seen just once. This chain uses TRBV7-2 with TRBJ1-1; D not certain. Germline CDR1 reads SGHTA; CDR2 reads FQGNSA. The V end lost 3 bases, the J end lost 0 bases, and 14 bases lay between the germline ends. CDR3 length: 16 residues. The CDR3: CASSFTAGRLNTEAFF. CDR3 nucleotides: TGTGCCAGCAGCTTTACAGCCGGCCGACTGAACACTGAAGCTTTCTTT.

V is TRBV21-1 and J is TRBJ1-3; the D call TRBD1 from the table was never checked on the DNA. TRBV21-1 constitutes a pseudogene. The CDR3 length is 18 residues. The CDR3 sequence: CASSKWEGTGMDGNTIYF. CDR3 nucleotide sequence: TGTGCCAGCAGCAAATGGGAGGGGACAGGGATGGATGGAAACACCATATATTTT.

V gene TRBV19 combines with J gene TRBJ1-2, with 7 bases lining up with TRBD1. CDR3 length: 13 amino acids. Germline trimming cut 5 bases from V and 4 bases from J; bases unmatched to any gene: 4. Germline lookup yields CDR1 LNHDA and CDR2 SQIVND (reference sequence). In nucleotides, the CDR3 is TGTGCCAGTAGTGCGACAGGGACCTATGGCTACACCTTC. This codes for CASSATGTYGYTF.

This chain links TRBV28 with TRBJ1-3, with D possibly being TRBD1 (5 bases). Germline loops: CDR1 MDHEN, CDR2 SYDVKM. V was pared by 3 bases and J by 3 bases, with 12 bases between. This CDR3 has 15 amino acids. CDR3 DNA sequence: TGTGCCAGCAGTTTCGGGGGATGGTATGGAAACACCATATATTTT. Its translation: CASSFGGWYGNTIYF.

This CDR3 is CASSEGTYNSPLHF. The CDR3 bases are TGCGCCAGCAGTGAGGGTACCTATAATTCACCCCTCCACTTT. J is TRBJ1-6 and V is TRBV5-1; D is undetermined. Germline V gene sequence: CDR1 SGHRS, CDR2 YFSETQ. CDR3 length: 14 residues. V lost 5 bases, J lost 2 bases, and 8 bases lay in between.

The CDR3 protein is CASSSVEGGYGYTF. For the CDR3, the DNA is TGTGCCAGCAGCTCCGTAGAGGGTGGCTATGGCTACACCTTC. The rearrangement joins TRBV6-1 to TRBJ1-2; no clear D. The CDR3 extends over 14 amino acids. Germline V gene data show CDR1 as MNHNS and CDR2 as SASEGT. V was cut by 6 bases and J by 4 bases, with 15 bases left in between.

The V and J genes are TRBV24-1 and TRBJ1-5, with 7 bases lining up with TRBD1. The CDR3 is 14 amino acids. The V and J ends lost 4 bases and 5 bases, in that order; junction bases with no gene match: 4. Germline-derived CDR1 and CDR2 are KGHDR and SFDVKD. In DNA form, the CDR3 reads TGTGCCACCAGTGAGGGGGGACAGTATCAGCCCCAGCATTTT. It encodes CATSEGGQYQPQHF.

The CDR3 spells CASSQEGQPLAKNIQYF. The CDR3 DNA reads as TGTGCCAGCAGCCAAGAGGGGCAGCCCTTAGCCAAAAACATTCAGTACTTC. This chain joins TRBV4-2 and TRBJ2-4; possible D gene TRBD1, 5 bases. This CDR3 is built from 17 residues. Germline V gene data show CDR1 as LGHNA and CDR2 as YNFKEQ. V lost 0 bases and J lost 0, with 12 bases in between.

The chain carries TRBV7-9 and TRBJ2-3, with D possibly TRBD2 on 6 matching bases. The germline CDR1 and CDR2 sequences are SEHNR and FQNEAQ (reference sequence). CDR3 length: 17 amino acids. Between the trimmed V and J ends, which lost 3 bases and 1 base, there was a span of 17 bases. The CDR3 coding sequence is TGTGCCAGCAGCTTTTATACCGGAGGGCCGGGCACAGATACGCAGTATTTT. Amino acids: CASSFYTGGPGTDTQYF.

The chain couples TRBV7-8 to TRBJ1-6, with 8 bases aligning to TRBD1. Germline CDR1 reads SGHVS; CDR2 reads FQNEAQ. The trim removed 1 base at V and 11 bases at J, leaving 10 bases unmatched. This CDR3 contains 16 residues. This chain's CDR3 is CASSLVGQGLFPPLHF. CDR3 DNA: TGTGCCAGCAGCTTAGTCGGACAGGGACTATTTCCACCCCTCCACTTT.

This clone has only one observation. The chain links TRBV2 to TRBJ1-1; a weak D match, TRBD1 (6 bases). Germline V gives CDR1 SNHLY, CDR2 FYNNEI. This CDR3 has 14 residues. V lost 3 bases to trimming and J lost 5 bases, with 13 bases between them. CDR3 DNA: TGTGCCAGCAGTGAGGGAGGGGGGTGGACTGAAGCTTTCTTT. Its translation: CASSEGGGWTEAFF. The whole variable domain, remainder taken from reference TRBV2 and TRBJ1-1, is EPEVTQTPSHQVTQMGQEVILRCVPISNHLYFYWYRQILGQKVEFLVSFYNNEISEKSEIFDDQFSVERPDGSNFTLKIRSTKLEDSAMYFCASSEGGGWTEAFFGQGTRLTVV.

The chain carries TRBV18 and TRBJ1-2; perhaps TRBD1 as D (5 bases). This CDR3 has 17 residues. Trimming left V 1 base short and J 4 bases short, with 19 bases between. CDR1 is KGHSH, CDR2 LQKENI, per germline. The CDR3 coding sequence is TGTGCCAGCTCACCACTGGGACGCGGGATCGGCAGCTATGGCTACACCTTC. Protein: CASSPLGRGIGSYGYTF.

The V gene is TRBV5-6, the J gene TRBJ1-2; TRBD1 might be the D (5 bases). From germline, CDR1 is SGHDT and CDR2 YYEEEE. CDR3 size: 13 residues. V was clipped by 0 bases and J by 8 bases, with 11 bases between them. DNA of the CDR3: TGTGCCAGCAGCTTGGGACAGATGAGAGGCTACACCTTC. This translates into CASSLGQMRGYTF.

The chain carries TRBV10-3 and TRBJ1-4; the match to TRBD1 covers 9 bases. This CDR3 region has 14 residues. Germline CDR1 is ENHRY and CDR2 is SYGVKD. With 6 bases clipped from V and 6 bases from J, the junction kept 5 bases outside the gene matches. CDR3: CAIRGGQGDEKLFF. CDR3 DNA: TGTGCCATCAGGGGGGGACAGGGTGATGAAAAACTGTTTTTT.

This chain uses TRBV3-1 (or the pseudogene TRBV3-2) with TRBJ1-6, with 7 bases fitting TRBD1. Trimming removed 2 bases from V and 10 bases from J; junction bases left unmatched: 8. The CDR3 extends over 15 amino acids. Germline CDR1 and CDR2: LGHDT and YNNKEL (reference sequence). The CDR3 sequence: CASSQPGRGDSPLHF. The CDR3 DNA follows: TGTGCCAGCAGCCAACCTGGCAGGGGGGACTCACCCCTCCACTTT.

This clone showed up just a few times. This CDR3 reads CASSRRGTGNTIYF. DNA of the CDR3: TGTGCCAGTAGTAGGAGGGGCACTGGAAACACCATATATTTT. The chain is built from TRBV19 and TRBJ1-3; tentatively, D is TRBD1 (5 bases). Germline values: CDR1 LNHDA, CDR2 SQIVND (reference sequence). CDR3 length: 14 residues. V was cut by 4 bases and J by 2 bases, with 9 bases left in between.

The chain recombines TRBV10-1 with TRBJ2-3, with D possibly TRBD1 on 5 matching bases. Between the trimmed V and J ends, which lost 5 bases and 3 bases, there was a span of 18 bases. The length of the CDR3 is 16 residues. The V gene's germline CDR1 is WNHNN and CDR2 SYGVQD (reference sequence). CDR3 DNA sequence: TGCGCCAGCAGTCCTGGACAAGGTCTGTTTACAGATACGCAGTATTTT. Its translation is CASSPGQGLFTDTQYF.

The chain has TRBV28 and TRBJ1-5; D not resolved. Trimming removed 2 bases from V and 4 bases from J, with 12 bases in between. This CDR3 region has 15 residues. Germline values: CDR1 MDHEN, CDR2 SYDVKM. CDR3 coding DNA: TGTGCCAGCAGTTTACTAATATTCGGGAATCAGCCCCAGCATTTT. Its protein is CASSLLIFGNQPQHF.

The CDR3, as DNA: TGTGCCAGCAGTCGGAGGAGCGGGTCATCTGGAAACACCATATATTTT. Its translation is CASSRRSGSSGNTIYF. The V gene is TRBV7-9, the J gene TRBJ1-3; no definite D call. This CDR3 comprises 16 residues. Germline lookup yields CDR1 SEHNR and CDR2 FQNEAQ (reference sequence). V was pared by 6 bases and J by 1 base, with 16 bases between.

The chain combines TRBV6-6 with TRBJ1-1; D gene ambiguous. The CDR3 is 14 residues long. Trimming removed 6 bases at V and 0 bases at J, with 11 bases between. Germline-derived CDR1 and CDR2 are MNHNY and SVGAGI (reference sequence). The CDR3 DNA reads TGTGCCAGCAGGGTGACAAAAATGAACACTGAAGCTTTCTTT. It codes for CASRVTKMNTEAFF.

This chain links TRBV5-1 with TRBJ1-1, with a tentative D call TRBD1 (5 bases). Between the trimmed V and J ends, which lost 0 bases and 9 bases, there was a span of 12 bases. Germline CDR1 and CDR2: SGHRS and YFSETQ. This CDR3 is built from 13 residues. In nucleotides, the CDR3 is TGCGCCAGCAGCTTGGGCCAGGACACCCAAGCTTTCTTT. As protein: CASSLGQDTQAFF.